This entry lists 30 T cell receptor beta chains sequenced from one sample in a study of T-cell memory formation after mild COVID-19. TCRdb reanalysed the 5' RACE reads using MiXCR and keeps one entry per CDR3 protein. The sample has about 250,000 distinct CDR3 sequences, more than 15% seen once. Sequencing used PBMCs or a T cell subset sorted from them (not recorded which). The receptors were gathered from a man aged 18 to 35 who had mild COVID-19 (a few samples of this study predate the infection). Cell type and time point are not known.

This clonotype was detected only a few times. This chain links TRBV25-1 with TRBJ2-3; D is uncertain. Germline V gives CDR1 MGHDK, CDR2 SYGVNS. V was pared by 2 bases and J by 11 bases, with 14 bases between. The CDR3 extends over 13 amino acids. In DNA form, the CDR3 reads TGTGCCAGCAGTGAAGGCTGGGCTAGTCTGCAGTATTTT. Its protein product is CASSEGWASLQYF.

Here the CDR3 DNA reads TGCGCCAGCAGCTTCGCCCTAGACACAGATACGCAGTATTTT. It yields the protein CASSFALDTDTQYF. The rearrangement joins TRBV5-1 to TRBJ2-3; D remains unclear. This CDR3 has 14 residues. V was trimmed by 2 bases and J by 2 bases, leaving 9 bases between them. Looked up from germline, CDR1 is SGHRS and CDR2 is YFSETQ. Supplemented by reference TRBV5-1 and TRBJ2-3, the full variable domain reads KAGVTQTPRYLIKTRGQQVTLSCSPISGHRSVSWYQQTPGQGLQFLFEYFSETQRNKGNFPGRFSGRQFSNSRSEMNVSTLELGDSALYLCASSFALDTDTQYFGPGTRLTVL.

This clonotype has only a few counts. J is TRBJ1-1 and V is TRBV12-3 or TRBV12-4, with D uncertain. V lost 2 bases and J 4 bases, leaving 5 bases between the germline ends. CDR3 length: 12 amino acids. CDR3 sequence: CASSLIGTEAFF. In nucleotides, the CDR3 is TGTGCCAGCAGTTTAATTGGCACTGAAGCTTTCTTT.

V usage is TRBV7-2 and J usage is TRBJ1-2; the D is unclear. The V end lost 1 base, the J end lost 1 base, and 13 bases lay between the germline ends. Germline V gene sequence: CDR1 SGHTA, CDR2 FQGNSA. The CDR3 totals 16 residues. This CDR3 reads CASSLVFSWVNYGYTF. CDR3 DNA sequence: TGTGCCAGCAGCTTAGTTTTCTCCTGGGTTAACTATGGCTACACCTTC.

The CDR3 DNA sequence: TGTGCCACCAGCAGCTTAGCGGGGGGAACAGATACGCAGTATTTT. Translation gives CATSSLAGGTDTQYF. This rearrangement joins TRBV15 to TRBJ2-3; 10 positions agree with TRBD2. The CDR3 contains 15 residues. J was trimmed by 3 bases and V by 3 bases; bases with no gene match: 3. CDR1 is LNHNV and CDR2 is YYDKDF in the germline V gene (reference sequence).

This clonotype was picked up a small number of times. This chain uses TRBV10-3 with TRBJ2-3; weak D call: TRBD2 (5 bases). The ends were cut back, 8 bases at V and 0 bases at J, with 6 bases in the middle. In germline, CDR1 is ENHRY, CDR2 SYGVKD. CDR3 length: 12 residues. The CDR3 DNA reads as TGTGCCATCGGCGGGAGCACAGATACGCAGTATTTT. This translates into CAIGGSTDTQYF.

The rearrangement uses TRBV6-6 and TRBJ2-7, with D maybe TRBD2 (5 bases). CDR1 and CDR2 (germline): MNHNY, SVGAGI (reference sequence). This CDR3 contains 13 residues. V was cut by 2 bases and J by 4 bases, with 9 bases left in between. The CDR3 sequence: CASSYRPGYEQYF. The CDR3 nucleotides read TGTGCCAGCAGTTACCGTCCGGGGTACGAGCAGTACTTC.

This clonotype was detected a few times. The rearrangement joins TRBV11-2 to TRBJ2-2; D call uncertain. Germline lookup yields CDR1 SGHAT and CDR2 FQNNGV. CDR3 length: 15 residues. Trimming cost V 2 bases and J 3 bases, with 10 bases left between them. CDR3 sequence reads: CASSLISDHTGELFF. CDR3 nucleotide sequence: TGTGCCAGCAGCTTAATCTCGGACCACACCGGGGAGCTGTTTTTT.

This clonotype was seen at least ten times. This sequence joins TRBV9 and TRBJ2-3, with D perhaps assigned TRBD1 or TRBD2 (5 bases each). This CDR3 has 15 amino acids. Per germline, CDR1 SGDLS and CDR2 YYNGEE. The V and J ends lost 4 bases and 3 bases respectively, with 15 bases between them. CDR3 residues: CASSTLGRRTDTQYF. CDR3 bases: TGTGCCAGCAGCACCTTGGGACGCCGGACAGATACGCAGTATTTT.

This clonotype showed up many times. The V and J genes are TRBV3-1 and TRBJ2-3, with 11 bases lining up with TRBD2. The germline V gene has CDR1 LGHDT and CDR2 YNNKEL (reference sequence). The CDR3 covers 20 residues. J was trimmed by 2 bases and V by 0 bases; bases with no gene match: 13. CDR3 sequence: CASSQEVGLAGGFSTDTQYF. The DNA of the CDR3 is TGTGCCAGCAGCCAAGAGGTGGGGCTAGCGGGGGGCTTTTCCACAGATACGCAGTATTTT.

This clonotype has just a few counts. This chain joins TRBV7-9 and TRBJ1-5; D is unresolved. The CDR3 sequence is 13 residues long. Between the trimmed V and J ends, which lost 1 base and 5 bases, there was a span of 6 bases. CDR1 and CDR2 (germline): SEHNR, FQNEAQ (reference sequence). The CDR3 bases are TGTGCCAGCAGCTTAGATCCGGATCAGCCCCAGCATTTT. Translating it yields CASSLDPDQPQHF.

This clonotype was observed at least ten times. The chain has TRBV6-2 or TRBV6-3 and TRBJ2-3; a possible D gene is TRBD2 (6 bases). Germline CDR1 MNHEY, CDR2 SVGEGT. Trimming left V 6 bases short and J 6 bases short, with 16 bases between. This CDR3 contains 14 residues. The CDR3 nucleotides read TGTGCCAGCAGAAATAGCGGTTACGTGGATACGCAGTATTTT. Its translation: CASRNSGYVDTQYF.

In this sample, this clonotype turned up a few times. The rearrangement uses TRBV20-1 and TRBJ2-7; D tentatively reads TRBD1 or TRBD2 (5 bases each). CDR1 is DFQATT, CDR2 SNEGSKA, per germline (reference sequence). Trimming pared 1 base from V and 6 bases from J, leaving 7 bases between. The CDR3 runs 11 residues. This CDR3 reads CSARGGGEQYF. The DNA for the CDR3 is TGCAGTGCTAGAGGTGGGGGCGAGCAGTACTTC.

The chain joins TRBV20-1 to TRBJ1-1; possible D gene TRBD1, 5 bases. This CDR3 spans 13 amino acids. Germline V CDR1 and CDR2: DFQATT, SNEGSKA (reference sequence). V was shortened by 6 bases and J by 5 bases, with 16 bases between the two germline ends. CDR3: CSAAGGGGTEAFF. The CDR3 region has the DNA TGCAGTGCCGCGGGCGGGGGAGGGACTGAAGCTTTCTTT.

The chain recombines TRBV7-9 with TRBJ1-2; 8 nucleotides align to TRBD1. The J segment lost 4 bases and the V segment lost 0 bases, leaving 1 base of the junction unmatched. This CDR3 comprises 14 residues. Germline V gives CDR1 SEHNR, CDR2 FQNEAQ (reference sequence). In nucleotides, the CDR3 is TGTGCCAGCAGCTTAGCCGACAGGGGCTATGGCTACACCTTC. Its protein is CASSLADRGYGYTF. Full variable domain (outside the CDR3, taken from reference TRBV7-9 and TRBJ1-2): DTGVSQNPRHKITKRGQNVTFRCDPISEHNRLYWYRQTLGQGPEFLTYFQNEAQLEKSRLLSDRFSAERPKGSFSTLEIQRTEQGDSAMYLCASSLADRGYGYTFGSGTRLTVV.

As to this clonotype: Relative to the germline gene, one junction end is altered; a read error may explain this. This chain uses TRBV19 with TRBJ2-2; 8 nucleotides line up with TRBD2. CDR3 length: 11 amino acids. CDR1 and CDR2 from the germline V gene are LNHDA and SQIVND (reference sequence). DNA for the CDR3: TGTGCCAGCAGCCCCGGGGGGGAACTGTTTTTT. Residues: CASSPGGELFF.

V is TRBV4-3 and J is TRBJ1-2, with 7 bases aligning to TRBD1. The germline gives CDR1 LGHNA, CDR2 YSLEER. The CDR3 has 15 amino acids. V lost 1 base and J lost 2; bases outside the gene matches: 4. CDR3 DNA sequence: TGCGCCAGCAGCCAAGCCGTGACAGGGAACTATGGCTACACCTTC. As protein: CASSQAVTGNYGYTF.

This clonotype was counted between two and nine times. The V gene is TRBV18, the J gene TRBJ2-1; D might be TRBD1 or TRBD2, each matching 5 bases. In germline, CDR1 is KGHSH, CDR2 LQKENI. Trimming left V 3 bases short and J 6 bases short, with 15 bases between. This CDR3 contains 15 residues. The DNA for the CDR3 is TGTGCCAGCTCACCGGACTTACAGGCTATCAATGAGCAGTTCTTC. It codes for CASSPDLQAINEQFF.

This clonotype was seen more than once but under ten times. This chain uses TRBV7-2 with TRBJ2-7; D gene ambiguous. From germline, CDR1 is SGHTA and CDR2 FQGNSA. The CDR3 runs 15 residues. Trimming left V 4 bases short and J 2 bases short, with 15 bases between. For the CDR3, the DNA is TGTGCCAGCAGCTATGGCAGTGGTAAGACCTACGAGCAGTACTTC. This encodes CASSYGSGKTYEQYF.

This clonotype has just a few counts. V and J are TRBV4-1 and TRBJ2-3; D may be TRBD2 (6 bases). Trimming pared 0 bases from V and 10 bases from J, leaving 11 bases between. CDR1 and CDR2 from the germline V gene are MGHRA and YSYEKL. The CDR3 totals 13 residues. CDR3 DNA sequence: TGCGCCAGCAGCCAAGATTCCGCTAGCGCGCAGTATTTT. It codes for CASSQDSASAQYF.

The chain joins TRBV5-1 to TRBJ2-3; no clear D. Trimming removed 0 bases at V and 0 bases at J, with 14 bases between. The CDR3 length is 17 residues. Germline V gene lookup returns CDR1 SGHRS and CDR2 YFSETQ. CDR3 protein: CASSLGNSPASTDTQYF. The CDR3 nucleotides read TGCGCCAGCAGCTTGGGGAACTCGCCGGCTAGCACAGATACGCAGTATTTT.

The CDR3 region is CASSQGPRRGGTDTQYF. Written as DNA, the CDR3 is TGTGCCAGCAGCCAAGGCCCCAGGAGGGGAGGCACAGATACGCAGTATTTT. V is TRBV14 and J is TRBJ2-3; a possible D gene is TRBD2 (6 bases). The CDR3 runs 17 residues. V was clipped by 1 base and J by 1 base, with 15 bases between them. The germline gives CDR1 SGHDN, CDR2 FVKESK.

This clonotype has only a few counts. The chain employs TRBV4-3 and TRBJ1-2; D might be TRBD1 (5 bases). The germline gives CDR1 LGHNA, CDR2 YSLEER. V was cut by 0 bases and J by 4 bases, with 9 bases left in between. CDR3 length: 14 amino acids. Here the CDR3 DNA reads TGCGCCAGCAGCCAAGAGGAGGGGCCCTATGGCTACACCTTC. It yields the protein CASSQEEGPYGYTF.

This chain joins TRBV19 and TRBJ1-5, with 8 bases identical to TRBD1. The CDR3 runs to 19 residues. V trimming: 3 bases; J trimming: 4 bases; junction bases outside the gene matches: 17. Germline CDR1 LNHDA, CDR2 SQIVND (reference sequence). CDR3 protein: CASSIGPGQAGTPNQPQHF. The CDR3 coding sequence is TGTGCCAGTAGTATTGGCCCGGGACAGGCAGGAACCCCAAATCAGCCCCAGCATTTT.

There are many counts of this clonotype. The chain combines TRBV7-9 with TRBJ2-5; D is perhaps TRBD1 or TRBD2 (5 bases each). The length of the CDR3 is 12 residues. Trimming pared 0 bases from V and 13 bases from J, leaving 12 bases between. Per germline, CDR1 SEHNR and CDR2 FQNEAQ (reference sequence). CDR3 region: CASSLAGTFRYF. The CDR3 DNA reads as TGTGCCAGCAGCTTAGCTGGGACGTTTAGGTACTTC.

CDR3 bases: TGTGCCAGAGTTCATCGTTGGGGACAGGGAAGTTTGGGCAATCAGCCCCAGCATTTT. This codes for CARVHRWGQGSLGNQPQHF. V is TRBV12-3 or TRBV12-4 and J is TRBJ1-5; 9 nucleotides line up with TRBD1. Trimming took 9 bases from V and 2 from J; bases not matched to a gene: 20. The CDR3 covers 19 residues.

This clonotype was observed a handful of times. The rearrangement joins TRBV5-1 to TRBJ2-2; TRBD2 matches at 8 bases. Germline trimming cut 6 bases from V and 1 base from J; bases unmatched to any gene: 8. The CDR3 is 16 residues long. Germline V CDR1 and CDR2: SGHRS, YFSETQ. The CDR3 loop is CASTRGGRVNTGELFF. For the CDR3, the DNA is TGCGCCAGCACCCGGGGGGGCAGGGTGAACACCGGGGAGCTGTTTTTT. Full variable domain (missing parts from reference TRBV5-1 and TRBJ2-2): KAGVTQTPRYLIKTRGQQVTLSCSPISGHRSVSWYQQTPGQGLQFLFEYFSETQRNKGNFPGRFSGRQFSNSRSEMNVSTLELGDSALYLCASTRGGRVNTGELFFGEGSRLTVL.

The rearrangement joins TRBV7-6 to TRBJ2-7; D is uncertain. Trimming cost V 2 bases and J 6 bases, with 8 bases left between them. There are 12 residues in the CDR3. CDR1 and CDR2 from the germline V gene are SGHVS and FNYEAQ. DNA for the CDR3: TGTGCCAGCAGCTTACGGCATACCGAGCAGTACTTC. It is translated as CASSLRHTEQYF.

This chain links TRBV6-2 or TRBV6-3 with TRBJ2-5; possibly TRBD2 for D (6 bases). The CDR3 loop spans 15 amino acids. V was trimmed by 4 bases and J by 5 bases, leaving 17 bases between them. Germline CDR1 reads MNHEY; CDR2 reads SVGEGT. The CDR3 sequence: CASSFPVAVGETQYF. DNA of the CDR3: TGTGCCAGCAGTTTCCCGGTAGCGGTTGGGGAGACCCAGTACTTC.

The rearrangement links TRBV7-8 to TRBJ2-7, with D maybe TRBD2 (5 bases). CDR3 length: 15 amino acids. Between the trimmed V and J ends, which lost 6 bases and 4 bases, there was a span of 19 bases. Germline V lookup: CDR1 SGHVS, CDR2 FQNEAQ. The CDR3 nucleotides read TGTGCCAGCAGAAAGTTTGGAGCGGTCCCGTACGAGCAGTACTTC. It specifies CASRKFGAVPYEQYF.